This T cell receptor (beta chain) was captured in a study of OX40 agonist ivuxolimab in advanced cancers. Notes on the study in general: Both blood CD4+ and CD8+ T cells showed clonal growth by week 6 at 0.1 to 3.0 mg/kg. On average, CD8+ T cells showed a greater number of expanded clones than CD4+.

A word on this clone: Its target is unknown.

Germline V CDR1 and CDR2: MDHEN, SYDVKM. The germline V and J ends were trimmed by 5 bases and 0 bases, with 9 bases remaining between them. This CDR3 comprises 14 residues. The repertoire was sequenced with immunoSEQ multiplex PCR; TCRdb's copy has only in-frame clones and lacks some. The sample includes 60,000 or so clones, 75% to 90% of them seen just once. The source was CD4+ or CD8+ T cells sorted from blood, collected in a trial of the OX40 agonist ivuxolimab. This receptor was identified in an adult with an advanced solid tumor such as melanoma, head and neck, liver or kidney cancer. V and J are TRBV28 and TRBJ2-3; D is uncertain. Here the CDR3 reads CASSPQLSTDTQYF. CDR3 in DNA: TGTGCCAGCAGTCCCCAACTGAGCACAGATACGCAGTATTTT.